This T cell receptor beta chain is from a study of T cells expressing NK-cell markers. From its re-call of the 5' RACE reads, TCRdb lists each CDR3 protein once, without DNA. The sample features approximately 550,000 distinct CDR3 sequences, with around 3.3% in its top ten. Remarks on this clonotype: The antigen is not known.

Study outcomes and limitations: These clonotypes, the leaders elsewhere, also led the CD3+CD56-NKG2C+ fraction in several donors.

This CDR3 region has 12 residues. The germline V gene encodes CDR1 SEHNR and CDR2 FQNEAQ (reference sequence). This clonotype was obtained from a man younger than 35 in good health. The chain couples TRBV7-9 to TRBJ2-7. Sequencing was carried out using blood T cells: a sorted CD56 or NKG2C T cell subset, CD4+ or CD8+ T cells, or bulk PBMC T cells (not recorded which). CDR3: CASSFDQYEQYF.